Below, 18 T cell receptor beta chains from the same sample are listed, as sequenced in a study of CD8+CD57+ T cells in acquired aplastic anemia. Genomic DNA served as template for TCR beta VDJ and CDR3 profiling. Each CDR3 protein gets one entry after TCRdb re-called the reads with MiXCR. Among about half a million distinct CDR3 sequences listed, more than 25% were seen once. Patients selected for sequencing had displayed CD8+CD57+ cell expansion by flow cytometry. The sequencing input was sorted CD4+, CD8+, or CD8+CD57+ T cells (not recorded which) from PBMCs. The receptors shown here come from a human donor with aplastic anemia.

J is TRBJ2-1 and V is TRBV27; 13 bases are shared with TRBD2. Germline-derived CDR1 and CDR2 are MNHEY and SMNVEV (reference sequence). Trimming cost V 4 bases and J 9 bases; bases outside gene matches: 9. The CDR3 loop spans 16 amino acids. The CDR3 DNA reads as TGTGCCAGCAGTTCCTGGACTAGCGGGAGTGCCGGTGAGCAGTTCTTC. This gives the protein CASSSWTSGSAGEQFF.

The chain uses TRBV2 and TRBJ1-3, with TRBD1 matching over 8 bases. V gave up 7 bases and J gave up 15 bases; unmatched junction bases: 11. The CDR3 covers 12 residues. CDR1 SNHLY and CDR2 FYNNEI come from the germline V gene. CDR3 loop: CASTLMGTGQYF. The DNA of the CDR3 is TGTGCCAGCACCCTCATGGGGACAGGACAATATTTT.

This rearrangement joins TRBV9 to TRBJ2-5; TRBD1 is a possible D gene (5 bases). CDR1 is SGDLS, CDR2 YYNGEE, per germline. This CDR3 comprises 16 residues. Trimming stripped 0 bases from V and 5 bases from J, with 17 bases between. CDR3 in amino acids: CASSVGGRAVRETQYF. DNA of the CDR3: TGTGCCAGCAGCGTAGGAGGCAGGGCGGTTAGGGAGACCCAGTACTTC.

The J gene is TRBJ2-7, the V gene TRBV6-1, with 13 bases fitting TRBD2. V lost 5 bases to trimming and J lost 6 bases; unmatched junction nucleotides: 4. Germline CDR1 reads MNHNS; CDR2 reads SASEGT. This CDR3 comprises 14 residues. The CDR3 loop reads CASSQLAGGAEQYF. For the CDR3, the DNA is TGTGCCAGCAGTCAACTAGCGGGAGGGGCCGAGCAGTACTTC.

The rearrangement links TRBV10-3 to TRBJ2-2; TRBD2 might be the D (5 bases). CDR1 and CDR2 (germline): ENHRY, SYGVKD. CDR3 size: 17 residues. Trimming left V 6 bases short and J 1 base short, with 18 bases between. The CDR3 nucleotides read TGTGCCATCAGCCCATCACCAGGACGGGAGAACACCGGGGAGCTGTTTTTT. Its translation: CAISPSPGRENTGELFF.

This clonotype was seen ten or more times. The J gene is TRBJ1-6, the V gene TRBV2; D remains ambiguous. Trimming removed 3 bases at V and 6 bases at J, with 9 bases between. CDR1 is SNHLY, CDR2 FYNNEI, per germline. The CDR3 length is 14 residues. The CDR3 region has the DNA TGTGCCAGCAGTGAGGGGTGGACTAATTCACCCCTCCACTTT. Translating it yields CASSEGWTNSPLHF.

This chain links TRBV10-3 with TRBJ1-3; unclear D gene. Germline V lookup: CDR1 ENHRY, CDR2 SYGVKD. V lost 4 bases and J 4 bases, leaving 11 bases between the germline ends. The CDR3 consists of 14 residues. CDR3 protein: CAISAWEGGNTIYF. CDR3 coding DNA: TGTGCCATCAGTGCTTGGGAAGGCGGAAACACCATATATTTT.

This chain joins TRBV7-2 and TRBJ1-1; 9 bases are shared with TRBD1. CDR1 is SGHTA, CDR2 FQGNSA, per germline. The trim removed 7 bases at V and 2 bases at J, leaving 5 bases unmatched. CDR3 length equals 14 residues. This CDR3 reads CASTTGGFNTEAFF. For the CDR3, the DNA is TGTGCCAGCACCACAGGGGGCTTCAACACTGAAGCTTTCTTT.

This chain links TRBV2 with TRBJ2-3, with a possible D match to TRBD2 (6 bases). With 6 bases removed from V and 10 bases from J, the gap between germline ends came to 20 bases. CDR1 is SNHLY and CDR2 is FYNNEI in the germline V gene. CDR3 length: 14 amino acids. Written as DNA, the CDR3 is TGTGCCAGCAGCGTAGAGGTCCCCGGAGGGGCGCAGTATTTT. It yields the protein CASSVEVPGGAQYF.

This clonotype was counted only a few times. This sequence joins TRBV5-8 and TRBJ2-7; 7 bases align to TRBD1. V dropped 4 bases and J dropped 2; count of bases not matched to a gene: 9. The CDR3 runs to 15 residues. Looked up from germline, CDR1 is SGHTS and CDR2 is YDEGEE. The CDR3 nucleotides are TGTGCCAGCAGCGACAAAACAGGGGACGCCTACGAGCAGTACTTC. Amino acid sequence: CASSDKTGDAYEQYF.

The chain uses TRBV25-1 and TRBJ2-5; D is perhaps TRBD1 (5 bases). CDR1 and CDR2 from the germline V gene are MGHDK and SYGVNS. This CDR3 has 15 residues. V shed 1 base and J shed 4 bases, with 13 bases lying between them. The CDR3 reads CASSECQGSGETQYF. DNA of the CDR3: TGTGCCAGCAGTGAATGCCAGGGTTCGGGAGAGACCCAGTACTTC.

In this sample, this clonotype turned up once. V and J are TRBV6-4 and TRBJ2-1; no definite D call. Germline CDR1 and CDR2: MRHNA and SNTAGT. The V end lost 0 bases, the J end lost 0 bases, and 15 bases lay between the germline ends. The CDR3 runs 18 residues. Here the CDR3 reads CASSDSPLIMSSYNEQFF. The CDR3 region has the DNA TGTGCCAGCAGTGACTCGCCGCTAATAATGAGCTCCTACAATGAGCAGTTCTTC.

This clonotype was counted between two and nine times. The chain combines TRBV3-1 with TRBJ1-2; D may be TRBD1 (5 bases). Germline CDR1 and CDR2: LGHDT and YNNKEL (reference sequence). V was cut by 0 bases and J by 9 bases, with 11 bases left in between. The CDR3 runs to 13 residues. CDR3 in DNA: TGTGCCAGCAGCCAAGACACCCGGGACCGCTACACCTTC. Its protein is CASSQDTRDRYTF.

The chain carries TRBV25-1 and TRBJ1-1; 7 positions match TRBD1. Trimming took 5 bases from V and 1 from J; bases not matched to a gene: 4. Germline V CDR1 and CDR2: MGHDK, SYGVNS. This CDR3 region has 14 residues. Written as DNA, the CDR3 is TGTGCCAGCAGTAAGGGACAGTCGAACACTGAAGCTTTCTTT. Translating gives CASSKGQSNTEAFF.

This chain uses TRBV30 with TRBJ2-7; D unclear. This CDR3 is built from 12 residues. V shed 2 bases and J shed 1 base, with 6 bases lying between them. Germline lookup yields CDR1 GTSNPN and CDR2 SVGIG (reference sequence). CDR3 in amino acids: CAWSLQSYEQYF. CDR3 DNA sequence: TGTGCCTGGAGTTTGCAGTCCTACGAGCAGTACTTC.

In its sample, this clonotype was seen a few times. V and J are TRBV10-3 and TRBJ2-7; no clear D. CDR3 length: 14 amino acids. V was pared by 4 bases and J by 2 bases, with 12 bases between. The germline V gene encodes CDR1 ENHRY and CDR2 SYGVKD. CDR3 in DNA: TGTGCCATCAGTGCGCAGGAGTCCCCCTACGAGCAGTACTTC. It is translated as CAISAQESPYEQYF.

Comment on this clonotype: Being one base from a much bigger clone, this may be a read error. The chain employs TRBV6-2 or TRBV6-3 and TRBJ1-6; 8 bases match TRBD1. Germline CDR1 MNHEY, CDR2 SVGEGT. The CDR3 sequence is 15 residues long. The DNA for the CDR3 is TGTGCCTGCAGTTACGCACAGGGGGAGAATTCACCCCTCCACTTT. Protein sequence: CACSYAQGENSPLHF.

Comment on this clonotype: Germline and junction disagree at one end, which may indicate a read error. This rearrangement joins TRBV19 to TRBJ1-4; no reliable D call. The CDR3 runs to 11 residues. Germline V gives CDR1 LNHDA, CDR2 SQIVND (reference sequence). CDR3 sequence reads: CASSVLGRVVF. CDR3 coding DNA: TGTGCCAGTAGTGTACTAGGGCGGGTAGTTTTT.